Below, 29 T cell receptor beta chains from the same sample are listed, as sequenced in a study of T cell responses to AZD1222 COVID-19 vaccine (dated by TCRdb to about 2021). Library preparation was by the immunoSEQ multiplex PCR assay. What TCRdb holds here is the immuneACCESS table cut down to in-frame rearrangements. Part of the clones is not present; checked against another copy, under half of the missing clones reflect an unresolved V gene, and the others are unexplained. The sample table holds some 200,000 clones, of which over 85% were seen once. The top ten hold around 3.6% of the sample. The time point label corresponds to: about 28 days (+/-7) after the second vaccine dose. The sample's treatment or condition, from its label and the paper: meningococcal conjugate vaccine given as trial control. The material was peripheral blood, obtained 28 days after the second dose of the MenACWY control vaccine. Every receptor here comes from an adult who received the MenACWY meningococcal vaccine as a control.

V is TRBV24-1 and J is TRBJ1-1; D not resolved. The length of the CDR3 is 13 residues. Germline CDR1 KGHDR, CDR2 SFDVKD. Trimming shortened V by 7 bases and J by 2 bases, and 10 bases separated the two germline ends. The CDR3 region has the DNA TGTGCCACCAGGCTTGCGGGAAACACTGAAGCTTTCTTT. Its protein is CATRLAGNTEAFF.

V and J are TRBV28 and TRBJ1-2; D remains unclear. CDR1 is MDHEN, CDR2 SYDVKM, per germline. The CDR3 covers 10 residues. Deletions cut 2 bases from V and 8 bases from J, with 3 bases between. Here the CDR3 reads CASSLGGYTF. In nucleotides, the CDR3 is TGTGCCAGCAGTTTAGGGGGCTACACCTTC.

This clone was counted only a few times. The CDR3: CASSPPADTQYF. In DNA, the CDR3 is TGTGCCAGCTCACCACCGGCAGATACGCAGTATTTT. The V call is TRBV18, the J call TRBJ2-3; D uncertain. V lost 0 bases to trimming and J lost 4 bases, with 2 bases between them. The germline gives CDR1 KGHSH, CDR2 LQKENI. This CDR3 comprises 12 residues.

V usage is TRBV15 and J usage is TRBJ1-1; 8 nucleotides agree with TRBD1. The CDR3 covers 15 residues. Losses at the gene ends were 3 bases for V and 2 bases for J; bases not matched to a gene: 5. Germline CDR1 reads LNHNV; CDR2 reads YYDKDF (reference sequence). The CDR3 reads CATSRRTGKNTEAFF. CDR3 DNA: TGTGCCACCAGCAGGAGGACAGGGAAAAACACTGAAGCTTTCTTT.

Worth noting for this clone: The junction and the germline gene differ at one end; a read error may be behind it. The rearrangement uses TRBV7-7 and TRBJ2-5, with D perhaps TRBD2 (6 bases). This CDR3 spans 14 amino acids. The V gene's germline CDR1 is SSHAT and CDR2 FNYEAQ (reference sequence). In nucleotides, the CDR3 is TGTGCTAGCAGCGCTAGCGTCAACCAAGAGACCCAGTACTTC. Translating gives CASSASVNQETQYF.

V and J are TRBV7-2 and TRBJ2-3; TRBD2 matches 14 bases. Unmatched junction bases numbered 9, after V lost 2 bases and J lost 5 bases. This CDR3 has 18 residues. Germline V gene data show CDR1 as SGHTA and CDR2 as FQGNSA. This CDR3 is CASSLRLAGGPTEDTQYF. CDR3 DNA: TGTGCCAGCAGCTTAAGACTAGCGGGAGGGCCTACGGAAGATACGCAGTATTTT.

This CDR3 reads CASSLVGTGESFEQYF. The CDR3 DNA reads as TGTGCCAGCAGTTTAGTTGGGACAGGGGAGTCGTTCGAGCAGTACTTC. V usage is TRBV28 and J usage is TRBJ2-7, with 10 bases aligning to TRBD1. The J segment lost 6 bases and the V segment lost 2 bases, leaving 10 bases of the junction unmatched. Germline CDR1 is MDHEN and CDR2 is SYDVKM. The CDR3 loop spans 16 amino acids. Looking up the rest from reference TRBV28 and TRBJ2-7 gives the full variable domain: DVKVTQSSRYLVKRTGEKVFLECVQDMDHENMFWYRQDPGLGLRLIYFSYDVKMKEKGDIPEGYSVSREKKERFSLILESASTNQTSMYLCASSLVGTGESFEQYFGPGTRLTVT.

V and J are TRBV29-1 and TRBJ1-2, with TRBD1 matching over 10 bases. The CDR3 contains 14 residues. V was pared by 6 bases and J by 8 bases, with 12 bases of the junction left unmatched. Per germline, CDR1 SQVTM and CDR2 ANQGSEA. This CDR3 reads CSVAIKTGGAGYTF. The CDR3 nucleotides are TGCAGCGTCGCCATAAAGACAGGGGGCGCGGGCTACACCTTC.

The rearrangement joins TRBV6-5 to TRBJ2-1; 9 bases are a match to TRBD2. The length of the CDR3 is 15 residues. Germline V lookup: CDR1 MNHEY, CDR2 SVGAGI. The V segment lost 6 bases and the J segment 1 base; nucleotides outside the gene matches: 4. CDR3 DNA sequence: TGTGCCAGCAGCCGCACTAGCGGGTCCTACAATGAGCAGTTCTTC. Protein: CASSRTSGSYNEQFF.

The V call is TRBV5-1, the J call TRBJ2-3; 7 nucleotides match TRBD1. CDR1 is SGHRS and CDR2 is YFSETQ in the germline V gene. This CDR3 contains 16 residues. V shed 0 bases and J 2 bases; nucleotides not matched to a gene: 6. CDR3 in amino acids: CASSLGRDRATDTQYF. The CDR3 DNA is TGCGCCAGCAGCTTGGGCCGAGACAGGGCCACAGATACGCAGTATTTT.

This clone was picked up one time. The chain joins TRBV20-1 to TRBJ2-7; D ambiguous. Per germline, CDR1 DFQATT and CDR2 SNEGSKA (reference sequence). V was trimmed by 1 base and J by 6 bases, leaving 7 bases between them. This CDR3 is 11 amino acids long. In DNA, the CDR3 is TGCAGTGCTAGAGCCTCGGCCGAGCAGTACTTC. Encoded protein: CSARASAEQYF.

The chain links TRBV6-1 to TRBJ1-1; D may be TRBD1 (6 bases). V was trimmed by 3 bases and J by 10 bases, leaving 12 bases between them. The V gene's germline CDR1 is MNHNS and CDR2 SASEGT. This CDR3 comprises 12 residues. This chain's CDR3 is CASSEGQVAAFF. For the CDR3, the DNA is TGTGCCAGCAGTGAGGGACAAGTGGCAGCTTTCTTT.

This chain connects TRBV27 to TRBJ1-1, with 7 bases lining up with TRBD1. From germline, CDR1 is MNHEY and CDR2 SMNVEV (reference sequence). V gave up 0 bases and J gave up 10 bases; unmatched junction bases: 5. CDR3 length: 13 residues. CDR3 in DNA: TGTGCCAGCAGTTTATCAAGACAGGGCGTAGCTTTCTTT. Its translation: CASSLSRQGVAFF.

The V and J genes are TRBV3-1 (or the pseudogene TRBV3-2) and TRBJ1-1; D is uncertain. CDR1 LGHDT and CDR2 YNNKEL come from the germline V gene (reference sequence). The CDR3 spans 13 residues. The V and J ends lost 1 base and 6 bases respectively, with 9 bases between them. DNA of the CDR3: TGTGCCAGCAGCCAAGTTAGGGTCGCTGAAGCTTTCTTT. Translating it yields CASSQVRVAEAFF.

The chain employs TRBV11-1 and TRBJ2-1; TRBD2 aligns across 8 bases. Germline-derived CDR1 and CDR2 are SGHAT and FQDESV (reference sequence). V shed 2 bases, J shed 7 bases, and the junction held 7 bases outside the gene matches. This CDR3 comprises 15 residues. This chain's CDR3 is CASSLKPGGGNEQFF. The CDR3 DNA sequence: TGTGCCAGCAGCTTAAAGCCGGGAGGGGGAAATGAGCAGTTCTTC.

This clone was observed once. The chain has TRBV11-2 and TRBJ1-2, with D hard to call. The V end lost 3 bases, the J end lost 6 bases, and 14 bases lay between the germline ends. Germline lookup yields CDR1 SGHAT and CDR2 FQNNGV. The CDR3 is made up of 14 amino acids. The CDR3 loop reads CASSFKVGLDGYTF. CDR3 nucleotides: TGTGCCAGCAGCTTTAAGGTGGGGTTAGATGGCTACACCTTC.

The gene calls are TRBV7-8 and TRBJ2-5; D is perhaps TRBD2 (5 bases). The CDR3 extends over 14 amino acids. From germline, CDR1 is SGHVS and CDR2 FQNEAQ. Trimming cost V 4 bases and J 3 bases, with 12 bases left between them. The CDR3 loop is CASSSIRGEETQYF. In DNA form, the CDR3 reads TGTGCCAGCAGCTCCATCCGGGGAGAAGAGACCCAGTACTTC.

This clone was counted between two and nine times. The chain uses TRBV28 and TRBJ2-7, with D unclear. The germline V gene has CDR1 MDHEN and CDR2 SYDVKM. The CDR3 runs to 12 residues. V lost 4 bases, J lost 3 bases, and 7 bases lay in between. CDR3 in DNA: TGTGCCAGCAGTTCCGTCATCTACGAGCAGTACTTC. Protein product: CASSSVIYEQYF.

The chain recombines TRBV15 with TRBJ2-7; no clear D gene. The CDR3 length is 13 residues. The germline CDR1 and CDR2 sequences are LNHNV and YYDKDF (reference sequence). The V end lost 0 bases, the J end lost 5 bases, and 8 bases lay between the germline ends. DNA for the CDR3: TGTGCCACCAGCAGAGATCCCCCCCACGAGCAGTACTTC. The encoded protein is CATSRDPPHEQYF.

CDR3 bases: TGTGCCAGCAGCTTATTGGGACAGGGAAATCAGCCCCAGCATTTT. Encoded protein: CASSLLGQGNQPQHF. V gene TRBV7-2 combines with J gene TRBJ1-5, with TRBD1 matching 9 bases. There are 15 residues in the CDR3. V was pared by 2 bases and J by 4 bases, with 3 bases of the junction left unmatched. Per the germline V gene, CDR1 is SGHTA and CDR2 is FQGNSA.

This chain joins TRBV29-1 and TRBJ1-3; D unclear. Trimming shortened V by 2 bases and J by 7 bases, and 12 bases separated the two germline ends. CDR3 length: 13 amino acids. Germline values: CDR1 SQVTM, CDR2 ANQGSEA. CDR3 sequence (DNA): TGCAGCGTTGAACGAACGGGAGAGAACACCATATATTTT. Protein sequence: CSVERTGENTIYF. Together with reference TRBV29-1 and TRBJ1-3, the CDR3 gives the full variable domain: SAVISQKPSRDICQRGTSLTIQCQVDSQVTMMFWYRQQPGQSLTLIATANQGSEATYESGFVIDKFPISRPNLTFSTLTVSNMSPEDSSIYLCSVERTGENTIYFGEGSWLTVV.

The chain has TRBV9 and TRBJ1-5; D is ambiguous. The CDR3 consists of 13 residues. The V and J ends lost 4 bases and 9 bases respectively, with 14 bases between them. Germline lookup yields CDR1 SGDLS and CDR2 YYNGEE. The CDR3 protein is CASSKMTQAPQHF. The CDR3 DNA is TGTGCCAGCAGCAAGATGACCCAGGCGCCCCAGCATTTT.

The chain has TRBV19 and TRBJ2-7, with D possibly matching TRBD1 (6 bases). V lost 8 bases and J lost 0, with 11 bases in between. Germline values: CDR1 LNHDA, CDR2 SQIVND (reference sequence). This CDR3 contains 13 residues. The CDR3 reads CASSRTVSYEQYF. As DNA, the CDR3 is TGTGCCAGTTCGAGGACAGTCTCCTACGAGCAGTACTTC.

The sample holds a few counts of this clone. V and J are TRBV7-2 and TRBJ2-3, with D possibly TRBD2 on 5 matching bases. Between the trimmed V and J ends, which lost 5 bases and 1 base, there was a span of 16 bases. Per the germline V gene, CDR1 is SGHTA and CDR2 is FQGNSA. This CDR3 comprises 16 residues. This CDR3 reads CASSPLGRRGTDTQYF. In nucleotides, the CDR3 is TGTGCCAGCAGCCCGCTAGGGAGAAGGGGCACAGATACGCAGTATTTT.

This clone turned up a few times. The chain recombines TRBV29-1 with TRBJ1-6, with D possibly being TRBD1 (5 bases). V was clipped by 7 bases and J by 7 bases, with 14 bases between them. This CDR3 is built from 13 residues. Germline V gene sequence: CDR1 SQVTM, CDR2 ANQGSEA. CDR3 nucleotide sequence: TGCAGCGCGGGGGTAACTAGCAATTCACCCCTCCACTTT. Translating gives CSAGVTSNSPLHF.

This clone was recorded only once. The gene calls are TRBV27 and TRBJ1-5; D perhaps matches TRBD1 (5 bases). Between the trimmed V and J ends, which lost 2 bases and 4 bases, there was a span of 6 bases. The germline V gene has CDR1 MNHEY and CDR2 SMNVEV (reference sequence). The CDR3 is 13 residues long. This chain's CDR3 is CASSLDRNQPQHF. DNA for the CDR3: TGTGCCAGCAGTTTAGACAGAAATCAGCCCCAGCATTTT.

This chain joins TRBV19 and TRBJ1-3; D is possibly TRBD1 (6 bases). This CDR3 spans 15 amino acids. Germline lookup yields CDR1 LNHDA and CDR2 SQIVND (reference sequence). V lost 6 bases, J lost 0 bases, and 12 bases lay in between. In DNA form, the CDR3 reads TGTGCCAGTAGGATTCAGGGGTCCTCTGGAAACACCATATATTTT. This sequence encodes CASRIQGSSGNTIYF.

V gene TRBV6-5 combines with J gene TRBJ1-6; no definite D call. CDR1 is MNHEY and CDR2 is SVGAGI in the germline V gene. The CDR3 is 13 residues long. The V gene lost 6 bases and the J gene lost 8 bases, with 11 bases spanning the gap. Here the CDR3 DNA reads TGTGCCAGCAGCTCCAATCGGGATTCACCCCTCCACTTT. This encodes CASSSNRDSPLHF.

The chain carries TRBV6-2 or TRBV6-3 and TRBJ2-5; D might be TRBD2 (6 bases). The CDR3 covers 13 residues. With 2 bases removed from V and 5 bases from J, the gap between germline ends came to 9 bases. Germline values: CDR1 MNHEY, CDR2 SVGEGT. This CDR3 reads CASSYTSTETQYF. CDR3 sequence (DNA): TGTGCCAGCAGTTACACTAGCACGGAGACCCAGTACTTC.